A single sample gave rise to the 29 T cell receptor beta chains below, sequenced in a study of T cell responses to AZD1222 COVID-19 vaccine. Only in-frame clones appear in the TCRdb table, and some are missing; sequencing was by immunoSEQ multiplex PCR. The data hold some 150,000 clones, with around 90% observed a single time. This material consisted of peripheral blood, taken 28 days after the second AZD1222 dose. These receptors were obtained from an adult who received the AZD1222 COVID-19 vaccine.

The chain links TRBV27 to TRBJ1-3; D is uncertain. V dropped 6 bases and J dropped 4 bases, with 22 bases sitting between them. Germline lookup yields CDR1 MNHEY and CDR2 SMNVEV (reference sequence). The CDR3 contains 17 residues. The CDR3 bases are TGTGCCAGCAGCCCCGGGCCTACATGGAGATCAGGAAACACCATATATTTT. It specifies CASSPGPTWRSGNTIYF.

V gene TRBV7-9 combines with J gene TRBJ1-6, with D hard to call. The CDR3 contains 15 residues. Per the germline V gene, CDR1 is SEHNR and CDR2 is FQNEAQ (reference sequence). V was shortened by 2 bases and J by 7 bases, with 12 bases between the two germline ends. The CDR3 nucleotides read TGTGCCAGCAGCTTAATGGGCAGATCCAATTCACCCCTCCACTTT. It specifies CASSLMGRSNSPLHF.

A remark on this clone: The junction departs from germline at one end; a sequencing error may be responsible. V usage is TRBV5-4 and J usage is TRBJ2-1; a weak D match, TRBD2 (6 bases). The germline CDR1 and CDR2 sequences are SGHNT and YYREEE (reference sequence). This CDR3 region has 18 residues. As DNA, the CDR3 is TGTGCCAGCACCTTGGGGGGTAGAAGTAGCGGTAGTCCTAATGAGCAGTTCTTC. Translation: CASTLGGRSSGSPNEQFF. The full variable domain, completed using reference TRBV5-4 and TRBJ2-1, is ETGVTQSPTHLIKTRGQQVTLRCSSQSGHNTVSWYQQALGQGPQFIFQYYREEENGRGNFPPRFSGLQFPNYSSELNVNALELDDSALYLCASTLGGRSSGSPNEQFFGPGTRLTVL.

The chain recombines TRBV19 with TRBJ1-6, with no clear D. The V gene's germline CDR1 is LNHDA and CDR2 SQIVND (reference sequence). CDR3 length: 15 residues. V was shortened by 6 bases and J by 6 bases, with 15 bases between the two germline ends. CDR3: CASRPIYTLNSPLHF. The DNA for the CDR3 is TGTGCCAGTAGGCCGATTTATACCCTTAATTCACCCCTCCACTTT.

The chain uses TRBV29-1 and TRBJ1-2, with 12 bases fitting TRBD1. This CDR3 has 13 amino acids. J lost 8 bases, V lost 2 bases, and 3 bases had no gene match. Germline CDR1 and CDR2: SQVTM and ANQGSEA. The CDR3 protein is CSVERGTGGGYTF. CDR3 DNA: TGCAGCGTTGAACGTGGGACAGGGGGCGGCTACACCTTC.

J is TRBJ2-1 and V is TRBV5-8; possible D gene TRBD2, 5 bases. The V end was cut by 4 bases, the J end by 4 bases, with 15 bases between. Germline V gene sequence: CDR1 SGHTS, CDR2 YDEGEE. The CDR3 is 15 residues long. CDR3 residues: CASSVGLGGYNEQFF. CDR3 nucleotides: TGTGCCAGCAGCGTCGGACTCGGAGGATACAATGAGCAGTTCTTC.

The chain joins TRBV18 to TRBJ1-5, with D unclear. Trimming removed 6 bases at V and 4 bases at J, with 10 bases between. The CDR3 runs to 13 residues. The germline CDR1 and CDR2 sequences are KGHSH and LQKENI. CDR3 DNA: TGTGCCAGCTCCCCCGTTGGGAATCAGCCCCAGCATTTT. It specifies CASSPVGNQPQHF.

The chain is built from TRBV29-1 and TRBJ2-7; 11 bases are a match to TRBD2. The V segment lost 0 bases and the J segment 3 bases; nucleotides outside the gene matches: 7. Germline CDR1 is SQVTM and CDR2 is ANQGSEA. This CDR3 is 16 amino acids long. CDR3 nucleotides: TGCAGCGTTGAAGACCCCAGGACTAGCGGGTTCTACGAGCAGTACTTC. Translating gives CSVEDPRTSGFYEQYF.

J is TRBJ1-1 and V is TRBV24-1; D gene ambiguous. The CDR3 is 15 residues long. CDR1 is KGHDR and CDR2 is SFDVKD in the germline V gene. V dropped 1 base and J dropped 0 bases, with 8 bases sitting between them. The CDR3 DNA reads as TGTGCCACCAGTGATTTAGGGAGACTGAACACTGAAGCTTTCTTT. Amino acid sequence: CATSDLGRLNTEAFF.

The chain recombines TRBV29-1 with TRBJ1-1, with D tentatively TRBD1 (5 bases). This CDR3 contains 14 residues. Germline-derived CDR1 and CDR2 are SQVTM and ANQGSEA. Trimming took 5 bases from V and 6 from J, leaving 19 bases between them. CDR3 sequence: CSVKLRQGPPEAFF. The DNA of the CDR3 is TGCAGCGTTAAATTAAGGCAGGGCCCTCCTGAAGCTTTCTTT. Full variable domain (remainder filled in from reference TRBV29-1 and TRBJ1-1): SAVISQKPSRDICQRGTSLTIQCQVDSQVTMMFWYRQQPGQSLTLIATANQGSEATYESGFVIDKFPISRPNLTFSTLTVSNMSPEDSSIYLCSVKLRQGPPEAFFGQGTRLTVV.

This chain links TRBV7-2 with TRBJ2-3; TRBD2 aligns across 7 bases. V lost 3 bases and J lost 5; bases outside the gene matches: 11. This CDR3 comprises 16 residues. Germline lookup yields CDR1 SGHTA and CDR2 FQGNSA. The CDR3 region has the DNA TGTGCCAGCAGCTTGGGGGGAGGGGTCTCTGGAGATACGCAGTATTTT. Translating it yields CASSLGGGVSGDTQYF.

The chain recombines TRBV4-2 with TRBJ2-3, with TRBD2 matching over 7 bases. The germline CDR1 and CDR2 sequences are LGHNA and YNFKEQ. V lost 0 bases and J lost 7; bases outside the gene matches: 10. This CDR3 region has 16 residues. The DNA of the CDR3 is TGTGCCAGCAGCCAAGACTTCGGCGGGAGTATGAATACGCAGTATTTT. Protein sequence: CASSQDFGGSMNTQYF.

The chain has TRBV18 and TRBJ1-5; the D is unclear. There are 16 residues in the CDR3. V was clipped by 0 bases and J by 1 base, with 10 bases between them. Per germline, CDR1 KGHSH and CDR2 LQKENI. CDR3 protein: CASSPPNRASNQPQHF. The CDR3 DNA follows: TGTGCCAGCTCACCACCTAATAGGGCCAGCAATCAGCCCCAGCATTTT.

This rearrangement joins TRBV28 to TRBJ1-1; D is ambiguous. The germline V gene encodes CDR1 MDHEN and CDR2 SYDVKM. Trimming took 2 bases from V and 11 from J, leaving 9 bases between them. The CDR3 consists of 11 residues. CDR3 in amino acids: CASSLRGRAFF. The CDR3 coding sequence is TGTGCCAGCAGTTTACGGGGAAGGGCTTTCTTT.

This chain uses TRBV28 with TRBJ1-5; D possibly corresponds to TRBD1 (6 bases). V was pared by 4 bases and J by 0 bases, with 16 bases between. The CDR3 extends over 17 amino acids. Germline V CDR1 and CDR2: MDHEN, SYDVKM. The CDR3 DNA reads as TGTGCCAGCAGTTCGACAAAAGGACAGTATAGCAATCAGCCCCAGCATTTT. This encodes CASSSTKGQYSNQPQHF.

The chain is built from TRBV14 and TRBJ2-1; 9 positions agree with TRBD1. CDR3 length equals 16 residues. The germline V gene encodes CDR1 SGHDN and CDR2 FVKESK. Trimming cost V 5 bases and J 3 bases; bases outside gene matches: 8. The CDR3 DNA sequence: TGTGCCAGCAGCACAACCGGGACAGGGCACTACAATGAGCAGTTCTTC. Translating gives CASSTTGTGHYNEQFF.

The chain couples TRBV11-2 to TRBJ2-3; a weak D match, TRBD1 (5 bases). V lost 5 bases and J lost 10, with 13 bases in between. Germline V lookup: CDR1 SGHAT, CDR2 FQNNGV. CDR3 length: 12 amino acids. CDR3 sequence: CASSLRGDPQYF. CDR3 in DNA: TGTGCCAGCAGCCTAAGGGGTGACCCGCAGTATTTT. Full variable domain (rest looked up from reference TRBV11-2 and TRBJ2-3): EAGVAQSPRYKIIEKRQSVAFWCNPISGHATLYWYQQILGQGPKLLIQFQNNGVVDDSQLPKDRFSAERLKGVDSTLKIQPAKLEDSAVYLCASSLRGDPQYFGPGTRLTVL.

J is TRBJ1-3 and V is TRBV10-1, with D maybe TRBD1 (5 bases). The V end lost 7 bases, the J end lost 0 bases, and 10 bases lay between the germline ends. Germline CDR1 reads WNHNN; CDR2 reads SYGVQD (reference sequence). This CDR3 has 14 amino acids. CDR3 residues: CASKKDISGNTIYF. The CDR3 DNA reads TGCGCCAGCAAAAAGGACATCTCTGGAAACACCATATATTTT.

The chain combines TRBV19 with TRBJ2-7; a possible D gene is TRBD1 (5 bases). The germline V gene encodes CDR1 LNHDA and CDR2 SQIVND (reference sequence). The CDR3 sequence is 13 residues long. Trimming removed 5 bases from V and 0 bases from J, with 8 bases in between. The CDR3 reads CASSGALSYEQYF. In DNA form, the CDR3 reads TGTGCCAGTAGTGGGGCCCTCTCCTACGAGCAGTACTTC.

This chain connects TRBV6-1 to TRBJ2-3; the match to TRBD2 covers 9 bases. Germline V gives CDR1 MNHNS, CDR2 SASEGT. J lost 11 bases, V lost 3 bases, and 12 bases had no gene match. The CDR3 runs 15 residues. This CDR3 reads CASSDLAGSRLGQYF. CDR3 nucleotide sequence: TGTGCCAGCAGTGACCTAGCGGGATCGCGTCTGGGGCAGTATTTT.

The V call is TRBV30, the J call TRBJ1-6, with 8 bases that match TRBD1. CDR1 GTSNPN and CDR2 SVGIG come from the germline V gene (reference sequence). The CDR3 spans 13 residues. The J segment lost 10 bases and the V segment lost 1 base, leaving 3 bases of the junction unmatched. DNA of the CDR3: TGTGCCTGGAGTGGACAGGGGCACTCACCCCTCCACTTT. Translating it yields CAWSGQGHSPLHF.

V is TRBV7-2 and J is TRBJ2-1, with TRBD1 matching 10 bases. V lost 5 bases and J lost 2; bases outside the gene matches: 3. The germline CDR1 and CDR2 sequences are SGHTA and FQGNSA. This CDR3 has 15 amino acids. The CDR3 coding sequence is TGTGCCAGCAGCGCGGGACAGGGGACCTACAATGAGCAGTTCTTC. It specifies CASSAGQGTYNEQFF. Variable domain in full (rest from reference TRBV7-2 and TRBJ2-1): GAGVSQSPSNKVTEKGKDVELRCDPISGHTALYWYRQSLGQGLEFLIYFQGNSAPDKSGLPSDRFSAERTGGSVSTLTIQRTQQEDSAVYLCASSAGQGTYNEQFFGPGTRLTVL.

V and J are TRBV7-2 and TRBJ2-3, with 8 bases identical to TRBD1. Per the germline V gene, CDR1 is SGHTA and CDR2 is FQGNSA. Trimming removed 1 base from V and 5 bases from J; junction bases left unmatched: 14. The CDR3 spans 18 residues. The CDR3 nucleotides are TGTGCCAGCAGCTTAGTAGGGGCAGGGGGCCTAGCAGGAGATACGCAGTATTTT. It specifies CASSLVGAGGLAGDTQYF.

The chain has TRBV27 and TRBJ1-5, with 7 bases that match TRBD1. After removal of 7 bases from V and 0 bases from J, the junction contained 12 bases not matched to a gene. There are 17 residues in the CDR3. CDR1 is MNHEY and CDR2 is SMNVEV in the germline V gene (reference sequence). CDR3: CASIIDRVLYSNQPQHF. As DNA, the CDR3 is TGTGCCAGCATAATCGACAGGGTCCTGTATAGCAATCAGCCCCAGCATTTT.

In this sample, this clone turned up once. V and J are TRBV7-9 and TRBJ1-1; D not resolved. The CDR3 sequence is 14 residues long. Germline V CDR1 and CDR2: SEHNR, FQNEAQ (reference sequence). The V end was cut by 1 base, the J end by 2 bases, with 8 bases between. Here the CDR3 DNA reads TGTGCCAGCAGCTTAGTCGGAATTAACACTGAAGCTTTCTTT. Its protein product is CASSLVGINTEAFF.

The CDR3 nucleotides read TGCGCCAGCAGCCAAGATCTGGGTAGCGGACCCTACGAGCAGTACTTC. Its protein is CASSQDLGSGPYEQYF. V and J are TRBV4-3 and TRBJ2-7, with a tentative D call TRBD2 (6 bases). CDR3 size: 16 residues. V lost 0 bases and J 2 bases, leaving 14 bases between the germline ends. Per the germline V gene, CDR1 is LGHNA and CDR2 is YSLEER.

The genes are TRBV6-5 and TRBJ1-5; no firm D call. Germline loops: CDR1 MNHEY, CDR2 SVGAGI. The CDR3 sequence is 14 residues long. V was trimmed by 7 bases and J by 9 bases, leaving 19 bases between them. CDR3 residues: CASTAGGPSGPQHF. CDR3 DNA sequence: TGTGCCAGCACTGCGGGCGGGCCGAGTGGGCCCCAGCATTTT.

V and J are TRBV19 and TRBJ1-2; TRBD1 is a possible D gene (6 bases). From germline, CDR1 is LNHDA and CDR2 SQIVND (reference sequence). V shed 5 bases and J shed 5 bases, with 18 bases lying between them. The CDR3 is 15 residues long. The CDR3 loop reads CASSPAGGGDYGYTF. The DNA of the CDR3 is TGTGCCAGTAGTCCCGCGGGAGGGGGGGATTATGGCTACACCTTC.

The chain recombines TRBV3-1 (or the pseudogene TRBV3-2) with TRBJ2-5; 14 bases are a match to TRBD2. Germline assignment: CDR1 LGHDT and CDR2 YNNKEL (reference sequence). The CDR3 covers 12 residues. With 3 bases clipped from V and 14 bases from J, the junction kept 2 bases outside the gene matches. The CDR3 bases are TGTGCCAGCAGCCACGGACTAGCGGGGGGCTACTTC. It yields the protein CASSHGLAGGYF.